This record looks at one T cell receptor (beta chain) sequence and its context. What this receptor recognizes is not known. Nothing much larger sits one base from this clone, and base qualities are not available. Collaborating institutions collected whole blood in K2EDTA tubes following their own protocols. For TCRbeta analysis, collaborator samples were shipped as frozen whole blood, as isolated PBMCs, or as DNA extracted from either sample type. The sample originates from a study of blood T cell repertoires in COVID-19 (dated by TCRdb to the early 2020s). Regarding the study in general: Collaborator samples came from the United States, Italy and Spain and covered acute and convalescent phases of COVID-19. The material from the prospective study consisted of cDNA or gDNA derived from T cells, B-cell-depleted T cells, or PBMCs. Subjects who had been exposed to COVID-19, were actively infected with it, or had recovered from it provided the deeply sampled blood TCRbeta repertoires that made up the dataset. The repertoires were released in a freely available public database intended as a resource for research on the immune response to SARS-CoV-2. The samples were drawn from two sources: the first 160 participants of the ongoing ImmuneRACE study, and over 1,000 subjects contributed by 6 global collaborators. The sample metadata nearly always contained a de-identified subject ID, COVID-19 status, age in years and sex. Where available, HLA class I and class II types were obtained from metadata supplied by the sample provider rather than from assay-based typing.

TCRbeta CDR3 regions were amplified from genomic DNA using the immunoSEQ Assay, a bias-controlled multiplex PCR. Under the source paper's analysis protocol: The number of nucleated cells in each sample was estimated from the amplification of reference gene primers within the assay. Sequence reads were collapsed and filtered to measure the absolute abundance of every unique TCRbeta CDR3 rearrangement. Productive Simpson clonality was computed per sample as the square root of Simpson's diversity index over productive rearrangements. TCRdb provides this immuneACCESS table in a form limited to in-frame rearrangements. Some clones are lacking; in checked studies, under half of them reflect an unresolved V gene, and why the rest are absent is not known. That table gives V, J and clone size, and the DNA gave D and trimming. The sample table shows under 90,000 clones, and roughly four fifths are seen once. The ten largest account for over 40% of the sample.

The investigation overall reported the following: Clinical and demographic metadata were provided uncurated, with the amount varying by source and participant.

CDR1 and CDR2, looked up from the germline V gene, are SGHTA and FQGTGA. The CDR3 covers 13 residues, taking in both the cysteine and the phenylalanine. Only CDR3 DNA is held: 39 bases, read in frame from base 1. V is reduced by 5 bases and J by 0 bases, leaving a spacing of 7 bases between them. This TCR derives from a man at least 80 years old with acute or convalescent COVID-19. The chain employs TRBV7-3 and TRBJ1-1; confidence is insufficient to name the D gene. The sample comprised peripheral blood. The DNA sequence follows: TGTGCCAGCAGCCCCGTGTTGAACACTGAAGCTTTCTTT. It is translated as CASSPVLNTEAFF.